The clone carrying this T cell receptor beta chain showed up just a few times. Its antigen is still unknown. The V gene's germline CDR1 is PRHDT and CDR2 FYEKMQ (reference sequence). The CDR3 sequence is 15 residues long. With 0 bases clipped from V and 3 bases from J, the junction kept 4 bases outside the gene matches. Separate cDNA molecules each had unique molecular identifiers attached to them. A single record per CDR3 protein comes from TCRdb applying MiXCR to the 5' RACE reads. This table has some 91,000 distinct CDR3 sequences, approximately 11% appearing once. The data originate from a study of early T cells in non-severe SARS-CoV-2 infection. Study summary: Alpha and beta chains were unpaired, from unsorted whole-blood bulk RNA.

Study-wide results and caveats: Clonotype matching in VDJdb favored anti-spike CD8 responses and did not capture private and CD4 specificities.

The sequencing used whole blood, collected at baseline. The TCR comes from an adult who was a healthcare worker with PCR-confirmed SARS-CoV-2 infection or an uninfected control (not recorded which). The chain uses TRBV13 and TRBJ2-7; 8 nucleotides agree with TRBD1. CDR3 bases: TGTGCCAGCAGCTTAGGGGACAGGGCGAACTACGAGCAGTACTTC. This codes for CASSLGDRANYEQYF. The complete variable domain, with remaining parts taken from reference TRBV13 and TRBJ2-7, reads AAGVIQSPRHLIKEKRETATLKCYPIPRHDTVYWYQQGPGQDPQFLISFYEKMQSDKGSIPDRFSAQQFSDYHSELNMSSLELGDSALYFCASSLGDRANYEQYFGPGTRLTVT.